The present TCR beta chain was sequenced within a study of CD8+ T cells in alopecia areata. Findings of the study overall: For lesional scalp, especially alopecia totalis/universalis, clonality was higher than in normal scalp. TCR sharing across patients was less clear than in mice, possibly HLA-related.

CDR3 length: 14 residues. With 3 bases clipped from V and 5 bases from J, the junction kept 7 bases outside the gene matches. From germline, CDR1 is SGHNT and CDR2 YYREEE (reference sequence). RNA was extracted and reverse transcribed into cDNA as the sequencing template. Repertoires were generated with immunoSEQ multiplex PCR, while TCRdb's copy carries only in-frame clones and drops some. The sample lists around 29,000 clones, less than 65% occurring once. This clone was recorded a few times. Antigen specificity is unknown. Alopecia areata patients provided lesional scalp punch biopsies and peripheral blood, both collected for the study. The authors sorted CD4+ and CD8+ T cells from PBMCs.

This receptor was taken from a human donor with alopecia areata. The J gene is TRBJ2-5, the V gene TRBV5-4; 7 bases are shared with TRBD2. The sequenced sample was NKG2D-high CD8+ T cells sorted from blood. CDR3 bases: TGTGCCAGCAGCTGGGGAGGGTCTTTGGAGACCCAGTACTTC. Translating it yields CASSWGGSLETQYF.